This T cell receptor (beta chain) derives from a study of shared clonotypes between healthy human individuals. About the study: Per donor, CD8 memory used one plate, CD8 naive used two, CD4 memory used three and CD4 naive used three.

Study-level points and caveats: Incompleteness in sorted-subset sequencing, despite large depth, was shown by rarefaction.

At deep level, the assay was performed. Only in-frame clones appear in the TCRdb table, and some are missing; sequencing was by immunoSEQ multiplex PCR. The sample consists of approximately 2.5 million clones, approximately 92% of them appearing once. For this clone: Its antigen remains unidentified. This sample also contains other DNA sequences that code for the same CDR3.

Researchers partitioned CD4+ cells into CD45RA+ naive and CD45RA-negative memory subsets. The sample was naive CD4+ T cells sorted from blood. Documented subset: CD45RA+ positively selected. The TCR was taken from a young man in good health.

CDR3 residues: CASSLPSDGYTF. The CDR3 region has the DNA TGCGCCAGCAGCCTTCCCAGCGATGGCTACACCTTC. The chain is built from TRBV5-1 and TRBJ1-2; D gene unclear. The length of the CDR3 is 12 residues. Germline-derived CDR1 and CDR2 are SGHRS and YFSETQ. V gave up 4 bases and J gave up 6 bases, with 10 bases separating them.